This T cell receptor (beta chain) was profiled in a study of OX40 agonist ivuxolimab in advanced cancers. V was trimmed by 3 bases and J by 0 bases, leaving 13 bases between them. Germline CDR1 reads LGHNA; CDR2 reads YNFKEQ. CDR3 size: 16 residues. Method: immunoSEQ multiplex PCR; TCRdb's copy keeps in-frame clones and lacks some. The sample has 100,000 to 150,000 clones; roughly 90% are singletons. This chain uses TRBV4-2 with TRBJ2-3; tentative D call: TRBD2 (6 bases). The specimen was CD4+ or CD8+ T cells sorted from blood, collected in a trial of the OX40 agonist ivuxolimab. The sequence was obtained from an adult with an advanced solid tumor such as melanoma, head and neck, liver or kidney cancer. In DNA, the CDR3 is TGTGCCAGCAGCCAGTCTGGGACTTTTAGCACAGATACGCAGTATTTT. This codes for CASSQSGTFSTDTQYF.